This T cell receptor (beta chain) is drawn from a study of T cells in Graves' hyperthyroidism and ophthalmopathy. Amplified TCR beta CDR3 regions derived from RNA transcripts. First-round RT-PCR with HTBI primers amplified the TCR CDR3 region. TCRdb recomputed calls from the multiplex PCR reads with MiXCR, one row per CDR3 protein. The table includes hundreds of thousands of distinct CDR3 sequences, more than 15% detected once. Study observations and caveats: Ophthalmopathy and stable hyperthyroidism were separated by a 13 V-J model.

The V gene's germline CDR1 is LGHDT and CDR2 YNNKEL (reference sequence). CDR3 length: 17 residues. The V and J ends lost 0 bases and 0 bases respectively, with 15 bases between them. About this clonotype: No antigen is known for it.

The chain uses TRBV3-1 and TRBJ2-7, with TRBD1 as a possible D gene (6 bases). The source material was blood. The TCR was taken from a woman aged 18-29 years with Graves' hyperthyroidism. Here the CDR3 DNA reads TGTGCCAGCAGCCAAGACCCCAGGGGTGGGGTCTCCTACGAGCAGTACTTC. Translating it yields CASSQDPRGGVSYEQYF.